The next 17 T cell receptor beta chains were all read from a single sample in a study of shared clonotypes between healthy human individuals. The assay was immunoSEQ multiplex PCR, and TCRdb's table has in-frame clones only and misses some. The sample holds around 2,000,000 clones; over 85% are singletons and the top ten take more than 0.95%. Naive CD8 cells lacked CD45RO, underwent positive selection for CCR7 and left out terminally differentiated effector memory CD45RA+ cells. The sequencing sample was made of naive CD8+ T cells sorted from blood. These receptors all come from a man aged 18 to 29 in good health.

The V and J genes are TRBV9 and TRBJ2-1, with D perhaps TRBD1 (6 bases). The V end lost 0 bases, the J end lost 3 bases, and 19 bases lay between the germline ends. CDR1 and CDR2 (germline): SGDLS, YYNGEE. This CDR3 has 18 residues. This CDR3 reads CASSVGPFLGASYNEQFF. The CDR3 coding sequence is TGTGCCAGCAGCGTAGGTCCCTTTTTGGGGGCGAGCTACAATGAGCAGTTCTTC.

The chain is built from TRBV10-2 and TRBJ2-3, with 12 bases matching TRBD2. This CDR3 region has 16 residues. The J segment lost 2 bases and the V segment lost 3 bases, leaving 3 bases of the junction unmatched. From germline, CDR1 is WSHSY and CDR2 SAAADI. The CDR3 sequence: CASSDGLAGHTDTQYF. The CDR3 DNA reads as TGCGCCAGCAGTGATGGACTAGCGGGACACACAGATACGCAGTATTTT.

The chain combines TRBV7-9 with TRBJ2-2; no reliable D call. Germline lookup yields CDR1 SEHNR and CDR2 FQNEAQ (reference sequence). The CDR3 runs 15 residues. V was cut by 1 base and J by 7 bases, with 13 bases left in between. The CDR3 sequence: CASSLDTEWVGELFF. The CDR3 coding sequence is TGTGCCAGCAGCTTAGACACAGAATGGGTCGGGGAGCTGTTTTTT.

The J gene is TRBJ2-2, the V gene TRBV28; D ambiguous. In germline, CDR1 is MDHEN, CDR2 SYDVKM. Trimming removed 3 bases at V and 0 bases at J, with 8 bases between. This CDR3 contains 15 residues. CDR3 nucleotide sequence: TGTGCCAGCAGTTTGGGTCTAGCGAACACCGGGGAGCTGTTTTTT. This codes for CASSLGLANTGELFF.

This clone was seen a single time. The V call is TRBV5-6, the J call TRBJ1-2, with D perhaps matching TRBD1 (5 bases). Germline V lookup: CDR1 SGHDT, CDR2 YYEEEE. This CDR3 has 16 residues. Trimming removed 0 bases from V and 8 bases from J, with 20 bases in between. The chain's CDR3 is CASSLAMEGLYRGYTF. The CDR3, as DNA: TGTGCCAGCAGCTTGGCCATGGAGGGGTTATACCGCGGCTACACCTTC.

The chain uses TRBV21-1 and TRBJ2-4; TRBD1 is the table's D call, not checked against the DNA. TRBV21-1 counts as a pseudogene. The CDR3 spans 19 residues. The CDR3: CASSTLIPGTGEAKNIQYF. CDR3 sequence (DNA): TGTGCCAGCAGCACATTGATCCCCGGGACAGGGGAGGCCAAAAACATTCAGTACTTC.

The chain is built from TRBV5-4 and TRBJ1-2; maybe TRBD1 (6 bases). The CDR3 is made up of 14 amino acids. Trimming removed 1 base at V and 4 bases at J, with 11 bases between. Germline CDR1 reads SGHNT; CDR2 reads YYREEE (reference sequence). In DNA, the CDR3 is TGTGCCAGCAGCTTGTGGGGGGCCGGCTATGGCTACACCTTC. Amino acid sequence: CASSLWGAGYGYTF.

This clone was picked up one time. The chain links TRBV11-2 to TRBJ2-7; possibly TRBD2 for D (5 bases). CDR3 size: 15 residues. Germline CDR1 is SGHAT and CDR2 is FQNNGV. The V gene lost 0 bases and the J gene lost 6 bases, with 15 bases spanning the gap. This chain's CDR3 is CASSLDAGRRSEQYF. The CDR3 DNA reads TGTGCCAGCAGCTTAGATGCTGGCAGGAGGTCCGAGCAGTACTTC. The whole variable domain, remainder taken from reference TRBV11-2 and TRBJ2-7, is EAGVAQSPRYKIIEKRQSVAFWCNPISGHATLYWYQQILGQGPKLLIQFQNNGVVDDSQLPKDRFSAERLKGVDSTLKIQPAKLEDSAVYLCASSLDAGRRSEQYFGPGTRLTVT.

The rearrangement uses TRBV5-1 and TRBJ1-6; D is unclear. Germline loops: CDR1 SGHRS, CDR2 YFSETQ. V lost 4 bases, J lost 6 bases, and 17 bases lay in between. This CDR3 has 16 amino acids. CDR3 coding DNA: TGCGCCAGCAGCCCCCTCGCAGCGCAGATTAATTCACCCCTCCACTTT. Translating it yields CASSPLAAQINSPLHF.

The chain joins TRBV27 to TRBJ1-2; D may be TRBD1 (6 bases). The CDR3 runs to 15 residues. The V end was cut by 2 bases, the J end by 2 bases, with 12 bases between. Per the germline V gene, CDR1 is MNHEY and CDR2 is SMNVEV (reference sequence). The CDR3 region has the DNA TGTGCCAGCAGTTTACAAACAGGGCCCAACTATGGCTACACCTTC. Translation: CASSLQTGPNYGYTF.

To note about this clone: This sample also contains other DNA sequences that code for the same CDR3. The chain couples TRBV9 to TRBJ1-1; D remains unclear. This CDR3 is 11 amino acids long. With 4 bases removed from V and 5 bases from J, the gap between germline ends came to 6 bases. CDR1 is SGDLS, CDR2 YYNGEE, per germline. CDR3 nucleotide sequence: TGTGCCAGCAGCACCGGGACTGAAGCTTTCTTT. Protein: CASSTGTEAFF.

The chain employs TRBV19 and TRBJ1-6; D possibly corresponds to TRBD1 (6 bases). V was shortened by 6 bases and J by 0 bases, with 12 bases between the two germline ends. Germline loops: CDR1 LNHDA, CDR2 SQIVND (reference sequence). The CDR3 is 16 residues long. The DNA of the CDR3 is TGTGCCAGTAGCCAGGGGTTAAGCTCCTATAATTCACCCCTCCACTTT. Translation: CASSQGLSSYNSPLHF.

This chain connects TRBV2 to TRBJ2-7, with D unresolved. V lost 4 bases and J lost 5, with 9 bases in between. The CDR3 is made up of 12 amino acids. Germline CDR1 SNHLY, CDR2 FYNNEI. The CDR3 spells CASSGDGDEQYF. CDR3 DNA: TGTGCCAGCAGTGGGGATGGAGACGAGCAGTACTTC.

V is TRBV11-1 and J is TRBJ2-5; TRBD2 matches at 7 bases. The V and J ends lost 5 bases and 5 bases, in that order; junction bases with no gene match: 8. This CDR3 is built from 14 residues. Germline V gives CDR1 SGHAT, CDR2 FQDESV (reference sequence). Here the CDR3 DNA reads TGTGCCAGCAGCCTCCGGGGGGACGGGGAGACCCAGTACTTC. Encoded protein: CASSLRGDGETQYF.

The chain recombines TRBV28 with TRBJ1-5; TRBD1 aligns across 7 bases. V lost 4 bases, J lost 5 bases, and 8 bases stayed unmatched. Germline V CDR1 and CDR2: MDHEN, SYDVKM. This CDR3 comprises 15 residues. The CDR3 spells CASSSRQGGDQPQHF. CDR3 DNA: TGTGCCAGCAGTTCAAGACAGGGCGGCGATCAGCCCCAGCATTTT. The full variable domain, completed using reference TRBV28 and TRBJ1-5, is DVKVTQSSRYLVKRTGEKVFLECVQDMDHENMFWYRQDPGLGLRLIYFSYDVKMKEKGDIPEGYSVSREKKERFSLILESASTNQTSMYLCASSSRQGGDQPQHFGDGTRLSIL.

The chain has TRBV30 and TRBJ2-5, with 9 bases matching TRBD1. CDR3 length: 15 amino acids. Germline lookup yields CDR1 GTSNPN and CDR2 SVGIG (reference sequence). V was clipped by 4 bases and J by 5 bases; unmatched bases: 11. CDR3 DNA sequence: TGTGCCTGGACCTCCGGACAGGGGCTATGGGAGACCCAGTACTTC. It translates to CAWTSGQGLWETQYF.

This rearrangement joins TRBV4-2 to TRBJ2-7; D gene uncertain. V lost 0 bases and J lost 5, with 11 bases in between. The CDR3 has 14 amino acids. Germline V lookup: CDR1 LGHNA, CDR2 YNFKEQ. CDR3 DNA sequence: TGTGCCAGCAGCCAAGATCCCCCGCGAAACGAGCAGTACTTC. It yields the protein CASSQDPPRNEQYF.